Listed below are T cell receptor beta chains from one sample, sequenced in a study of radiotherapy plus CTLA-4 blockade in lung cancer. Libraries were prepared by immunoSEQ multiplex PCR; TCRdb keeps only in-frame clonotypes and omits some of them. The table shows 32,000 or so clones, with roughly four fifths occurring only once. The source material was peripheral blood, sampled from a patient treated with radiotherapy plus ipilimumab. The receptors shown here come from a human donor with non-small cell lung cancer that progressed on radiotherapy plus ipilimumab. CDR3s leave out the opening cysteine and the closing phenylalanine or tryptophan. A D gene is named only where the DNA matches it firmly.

ASSLARESIQY,NA,TRBV5-6,TRBJ2-4
ASSSAVSSGGRNTQY,TRBD2,TRBV28,TRBJ2-3
ASSLGTGTKETQY,NA,TRBV5-1,TRBJ2-5
ASVQETYEQY,NA,TRBV6-1,TRBJ2-7
ASSIDGAAEQF,NA,TRBV19,TRBJ2-1
ASSSPGTGSYEQY,TRBD1,TRBV27,TRBJ2-7
ASSFGDENTGELF,NA,TRBV13,TRBJ2-2
ASSQESVLSGANVLT,NA,TRBV4-2,TRBJ2-6
ASSFQGAAYEQY,TRBD1,TRBV5-4,TRBJ2-7
ASSIGGGQGSQPQH,TRBD1,TRBV19,TRBJ1-5
ASSYAEVGYT,NA,TRBV6-6,TRBJ1-2
ASISWGTGDHGSYEQY,TRBD1,TRBV27,TRBJ2-7
ASTKVGTGLSPLH,TRBD1,TRBV27,TRBJ1-6
ASSSSGGHISNQPQH,NA,TRBV7-9,TRBJ1-5
ASSLSARGAEAF,NA,TRBV28,TRBJ1-1
ASSRQLSGVYEQY,TRBD2,TRBV28,TRBJ2-7
ASSVGGGWNQPQH,TRBD1,TRBV9,TRBJ1-5
ASSTTSGEADTQY,TRBD2,TRBV19,TRBJ2-3
ASSLRLAGTDTQY,TRBD2,TRBV14,TRBJ2-3
ASSDPSSSGGTYEQY,TRBD2,TRBV7-9,TRBJ2-7
ASMFLRGGETQY,TRBD2,TRBV2,TRBJ2-5
SARGPNTEAF,NA,TRBV29-1,TRBJ1-1
SVEGLRGLEENTQY,NA,TRBV29-1,TRBJ2-3
ASSTPPWGGETQY,NA,TRBV19,TRBJ2-5
ASTTGARWTGELF,NA,TRBV28,TRBJ2-2
ACDLANTGELF,NA,TRBV30,TRBJ2-2
ASSEHGYEQY,NA,TRBV6-9,TRBJ2-7
ASSGGLAGDEQY,TRBD2,TRBV27,TRBJ2-7
ASSVQGAQPQH,TRBD1,TRBV28,TRBJ1-5
ASSLAQKGETQY,NA,TRBV5-1,TRBJ2-5
ASSPQEGLSGYT,NA,TRBV19,TRBJ1-2
ASSRSQGNEQF,NA,TRBV5-1,TRBJ2-1
ASSQGQGGNSPLH,NA,TRBV4-2,TRBJ1-6
ASSGPAEQY,NA,TRBV6-1,TRBJ2-7
ATPGVYYGYT,NA,TRBV6-1,TRBJ1-2
ASSGGRLTYEQY,NA,TRBV2,TRBJ2-7
ASSPSGTSGVHEQF,TRBD2,TRBV14,TRBJ2-1
ASSLGVSQPQH,NA,TRBV28,TRBJ1-5
ASSLQFWGLNTGELF,NA,TRBV4-3,TRBJ2-2
ASSSDPPGPAYNEQF,NA,TRBV9,TRBJ2-1
ASSLGNLQETQY,NA,TRBV5-6,TRBJ2-5
ASSPNRPSGPQETQY,TRBD2,TRBV18,TRBJ2-5
ASSLERGPTDTQY,TRBD2,TRBV5-1,TRBJ2-3